The 18 T cell receptor beta chains presented below share a single source sample, sequenced in a study of blood T cell repertoires in COVID-19. Profiling relied on immunoSEQ multiplex PCR, and the TCRdb table lists in-frame clones only, not all of them. There are roughly 170,000 clones in the sample; over 75% occur only once, and 0.95% to 1.5% lies in the top ten. The sequenced sample was peripheral blood. The receptors were sampled from a man aged 60 to 75 who had recovered from COVID-19.

This chain links TRBV3-1 (or the pseudogene TRBV3-2) with TRBJ1-1; D is unresolved. CDR1 and CDR2 from the germline V gene are LGHDT and YNNKEL (reference sequence). CDR3 length: 12 residues. Trimming stripped 6 bases from V and 4 bases from J, with 9 bases between. The DNA of the CDR3 is TGTGCCAGCAGTCTTAGCGGCACTGAAGCTTTCTTT. Amino acids: CASSLSGTEAFF.

DNA of the CDR3: TGTGCCAGCAGCGTGGGACAGTTTAACACTGAAGCTTTCTTT. Protein product: CASSVGQFNTEAFF. The gene calls are TRBV9 and TRBJ1-1; 7 bases are shared with TRBD1. This CDR3 contains 14 residues. The germline CDR1 and CDR2 sequences are SGDLS and YYNGEE. V lost 2 bases and J lost 2; bases outside the gene matches: 3.

This chain uses TRBV19 with TRBJ1-1; D is possibly TRBD1 (6 bases). The CDR3 is 12 residues long. V was trimmed by 4 bases and J by 6 bases, leaving 9 bases between them. Germline V gene sequence: CDR1 LNHDA, CDR2 SQIVND (reference sequence). The CDR3 DNA follows: TGTGCCAGTAGTACGCACAGGGCTGAAGCTTTCTTT. It yields the protein CASSTHRAEAFF.

This clone was counted a few times. The CDR3 nucleotides are TGTGCCAGCAGCCTCGACAGCTTTTCAGGGGAGCTGTTTTTT. It translates to CASSLDSFSGELFF. The V call is TRBV7-9, the J call TRBJ2-2; D is possibly TRBD1 (5 bases). In germline, CDR1 is SEHNR, CDR2 FQNEAQ (reference sequence). Trimming cost V 5 bases and J 8 bases, with 15 bases left between them. The CDR3 is made up of 14 amino acids.

This clone was recorded only once. The chain uses TRBV5-4 and TRBJ2-1, with TRBD1 identical over 8 bases. The V gene's germline CDR1 is SGHNT and CDR2 YYREEE (reference sequence). The V gene end was trimmed by 8 bases and the J gene end by 14 bases; junction bases not matched to a gene: 9. The length of the CDR3 is 11 residues. The DNA for the CDR3 is TGTGCCAGTAGAGACCTGGGACAGGAGTTCTTC. Translating it yields CASRDLGQEFF.

The V gene is TRBV21-1, the J gene TRBJ2-7; the DNA was not compared with TRBD2, the D call given in the table. TRBV21-1 counts as a pseudogene. CDR3 size: 17 residues. This chain's CDR3 is CASSNPRTSGGRYEQYF. CDR3 bases: TGTGCCAGCAGCAACCCGAGGACTAGCGGGGGAAGGTACGAGCAGTACTTC.

The genes are TRBV11-2 and TRBJ2-5; the D gene is possibly TRBD1 (6 bases). The V gene lost 5 bases and the J gene lost 6 bases, with 13 bases spanning the gap. CDR1 and CDR2 from the germline V gene are SGHAT and FQNNGV. The length of the CDR3 is 13 residues. CDR3 sequence reads: CASSPGDTQTQYF. DNA for the CDR3: TGTGCCAGCAGCCCAGGGGACACGCAGACCCAGTACTTC.

The chain links TRBV6-5 to TRBJ1-2; D is perhaps TRBD1 (5 bases). The germline V and J ends were trimmed by 6 bases and 8 bases, with 16 bases remaining between them. The CDR3 has 13 residues. Germline loops: CDR1 MNHEY, CDR2 SVGAGI. The CDR3 protein is CASRLGGVGGYTF. The CDR3 nucleotides read TGTGCCAGCAGACTTGGAGGGGTCGGGGGCTACACCTTC.

V gene TRBV6-5 combines with J gene TRBJ1-4; 9 bases line up with TRBD1. The CDR3 sequence is 14 residues long. V was clipped by 5 bases and J by 7 bases; unmatched bases: 5. CDR1 is MNHEY and CDR2 is SVGAGI in the germline V gene. The DNA of the CDR3 is TGTGCCAGCAGTATTGGACAGGGGAGTGAAAAACTGTTTTTT. Its translation is CASSIGQGSEKLFF.

The chain couples TRBV5-1 to TRBJ1-1; no clear D gene. The V end was cut by 5 bases, the J end by 6 bases, with 17 bases between. This CDR3 spans 14 amino acids. The germline gives CDR1 SGHRS, CDR2 YFSETQ. This chain's CDR3 is CASSGAQLGAEAFF. As DNA, the CDR3 is TGCGCCAGCAGTGGTGCACAACTCGGGGCTGAAGCTTTCTTT.

The chain combines TRBV7-8 with TRBJ1-1; D ambiguous. CDR3 length: 14 residues. Deletions cut 2 bases from V and 1 base from J, with 8 bases between. Germline CDR1 SGHVS, CDR2 FQNEAQ. CDR3 coding DNA: TGTGCCAGCAGCTTATTATCAGGGAACACTGAAGCTTTCTTT. Protein product: CASSLLSGNTEAFF.

This clone appeared a single time. The V and J genes are TRBV27 and TRBJ1-6; the match to TRBD1 covers 7 bases. V was clipped by 3 bases and J by 4 bases; unmatched bases: 3. In germline, CDR1 is MNHEY, CDR2 SMNVEV (reference sequence). The CDR3 covers 15 residues. The CDR3 here is CASSFRDSYNSPLHF. The CDR3 region has the DNA TGTGCCAGCAGTTTCCGGGACAGTTATAATTCACCCCTCCACTTT.

This rearrangement joins TRBV19 to TRBJ1-2; TRBD1 might be the D (6 bases). The V gene's germline CDR1 is LNHDA and CDR2 SQIVND (reference sequence). This CDR3 is built from 13 residues. V was trimmed by 10 bases and J by 0 bases, leaving 12 bases between them. CDR3 nucleotide sequence: TGTGCCACCCAGACAGGAGCTAACTATGGCTACACCTTC. Its protein product is CATQTGANYGYTF.

As regards this clone: The junction shows a germline mismatch at one end, possibly a read error. The V gene is TRBV11-1, the J gene TRBJ2-1, with 7 bases aligning to TRBD1. The CDR3 runs to 16 residues. Per the germline V gene, CDR1 is SGHAT and CDR2 is FQDESV (reference sequence). CDR3 bases: TGTGCCAGCAGCCAAACCGGGACAGCGTCCTTCAATGAGCAGTTCTTC. It translates to CASSQTGTASFNEQFF.

This clone turned up a few times. The chain joins TRBV27 to TRBJ2-1; the match to TRBD1 covers 7 bases. The V gene's germline CDR1 is MNHEY and CDR2 SMNVEV (reference sequence). Trimming cost V 10 bases and J 0 bases; bases outside gene matches: 15. The CDR3 loop spans 17 amino acids. This CDR3 is CATGQYKIQSSYNEQFF. CDR3 sequence (DNA): TGTGCCACGGGACAGTACAAAATTCAGAGCTCCTACAATGAGCAGTTCTTC.

This chain uses TRBV6-6 with TRBJ1-2, with D possibly matching TRBD1 (5 bases). The V end was cut by 7 bases, the J end by 4 bases, with 16 bases between. The germline V gene has CDR1 MNHNY and CDR2 SVGAGI (reference sequence). The CDR3 has 14 amino acids. The CDR3 sequence: CASTSTWGGYGYTF. Here the CDR3 DNA reads TGTGCCAGCACCTCCACCTGGGGGGGCTATGGCTACACCTTC.

The chain is built from TRBV11-2 and TRBJ2-6; no clear D gene. Germline V gives CDR1 SGHAT, CDR2 FQNNGV. The CDR3 totals 14 residues. V shed 2 bases and J shed 4 bases, with 6 bases lying between them. The CDR3 DNA reads as TGTGCCAGCAGCTTAAGCTTGGGGGCCAACGTCCTGACTTTC. It specifies CASSLSLGANVLTF.

The chain carries TRBV18 and TRBJ2-5; D not certain. The germline CDR1 and CDR2 sequences are KGHSH and LQKENI. The ends were cut back, 0 bases at V and 2 bases at J, with 7 bases in the middle. The CDR3 is 14 residues long. CDR3 amino acids: CASSPPTIQETQYF. The CDR3 DNA is TGTGCCAGCTCACCACCTACTATTCAAGAGACCCAGTACTTC.